This TCR beta chain originates from a study of T-cell memory formation after mild COVID-19. Study-level findings and limits: For contracting clones, CD4+ ones sat mainly in CM and EM, CD8+ in EMRA. Second-wave clones peaking on day 37 lacked confirmed SARS-CoV-2 specificity. Prior to infection, memory already included some responding clones, suggesting cross-reactive memory joined.

MiXCR, applied by TCRdb to the 5' RACE reads, yields one record per CDR3 protein. This table holds about 340,000 distinct CDR3 sequences, roughly 21% found once. The CDR3 runs 15 residues. Between the trimmed V and J ends, which lost 2 bases and 1 base, there was a span of 9 bases. The germline gives CDR1 MNHEY, CDR2 SMNVEV (reference sequence). About this clonotype: The antigen is not known.

The clonotype comes from an adult woman who had mild COVID-19 (a few samples of this study predate the infection). Cell type and time point are not known. The sequenced sample was PBMCs or a T cell subset sorted from them (not recorded which). This sequence joins TRBV27 and TRBJ2-1; no clear D. Written as DNA, the CDR3 is TGTGCCAGCAGTTTAATCTCCGGGTCCTACAATGAGCAGTTCTTC. This translates into CASSLISGSYNEQFF.